This TCR beta chain was profiled in a study of T cell changes during pregnancy in multiple sclerosis. The junction had 9 bases not matched to a gene; V was cut back by 5 bases and J by 8 bases. The CDR3 spans 15 residues. CDR1 and CDR2 (germline): SGHTA, FQGNSA. Assay used: immunoSEQ multiplex PCR; TCRdb lists only in-frame clones, some missing. The sample carries some 30,000 clones, around 91% recorded once. The material was CD8+ T cells from peripheral blood mononuclear cells, obtained in the second trimester of pregnancy. The TCR originated in a female donor in good health, enrolled as a control in a pregnancy study. The rearrangement joins TRBV7-2 to TRBJ1-4; TRBD1 aligns across 9 bases. The CDR3 reads CASSAHRGLGEKLFF. DNA of the CDR3: TGTGCCAGCAGCGCCCACAGGGGGCTGGGAGAAAAACTGTTTTTT.